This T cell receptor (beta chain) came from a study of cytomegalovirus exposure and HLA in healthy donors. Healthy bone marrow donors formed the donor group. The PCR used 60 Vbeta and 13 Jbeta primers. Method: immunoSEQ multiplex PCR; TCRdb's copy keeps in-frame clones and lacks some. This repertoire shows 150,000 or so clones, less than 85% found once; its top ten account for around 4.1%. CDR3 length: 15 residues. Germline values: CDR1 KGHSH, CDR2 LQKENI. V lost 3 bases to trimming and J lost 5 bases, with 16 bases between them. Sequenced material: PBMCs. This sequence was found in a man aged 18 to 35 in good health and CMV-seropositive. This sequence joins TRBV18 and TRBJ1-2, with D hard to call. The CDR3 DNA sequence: TGTGCCAGCTCACCGGAAGGCAGGCCTCTATATGGCTACACCTTC. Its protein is CASSPEGRPLYGYTF.